Listed below are T cell receptor beta chains from one sample, sequenced in a study of blood T cell repertoires in COVID-19. The table came from immunoSEQ multiplex PCR; TCRdb's copy has only in-frame clones and leaves some out. The sample carries hundreds of thousands of clones, about 87% recorded once. Sequenced sample: peripheral blood. The receptor source for this set is a woman younger than 35 with acute or convalescent COVID-19. Both conserved end residues are part of each CDR3. The D gene is left open where the match is weak. A clone size is listed for some rows: how often the clone was seen (once, few, many), or a class if it is expanded.

>TRBV5-1|NA|NA|16|TRBJ1-2
CASSTLLTGEVDGYTF
TGCGCCAGCAGCACCCTACTGACAGGAGAAGTAGATGGCTACACCTTC
>TRBV27|NA|TRBD1|14|TRBJ1-2
CASSTGQGSYGYTF
TGTGCCAGCAGTACGGGACAGGGTAGCTATGGCTACACCTTC
>TRBV7-3|NA|NA|13|TRBJ1-5
CASSLGRNQPQHF
TGTGCCAGCAGCTTGGGGCGCAATCAGCCCCAGCATTTT
>TRBV6-2/TRBV6-3|NA|TRBD1|15|TRBJ1-1
CASSYSGGLNTEAFF
TGTGCCAGCAGTTATTCAGGGGGCCTGAACACTGAAGCTTTCTTT
>TRBV6-2/TRBV6-3|few|NA|13|TRBJ1-2
CASSYGQDYGYTF
TGTGCCAGCAGTTACGGGCAGGACTATGGCTACACCTTC
>TRBV5-1|NA|TRBD1|15|TRBJ2-5
CASSSEGQGRETQYF
TGCGCCAGCAGCTCCGAGGGACAGGGACGAGAGACCCAGTACTTC
>TRBV9|NA|TRBD2|14|TRBJ2-3
CASGTSGVTDTQYF
TGTGCCAGTGGGACTAGCGGGGTAACAGATACGCAGTATTTT
>TRBV4-1|NA|TRBD1|16|TRBJ2-2
CASSQDPHRGAGELFF
TGCGCCAGCAGCCAAGATCCCCACAGGGGGGCCGGGGAGCTGTTTTTT
>TRBV6-5|NA|TRBD2|14|TRBJ2-7
CASSRRGDSYEQYF
TGTGCCAGCAGCCGACGGGGGGACTCCTACGAGCAGTACTTC
>TRBV5-6|NA|TRBD1|15|TRBJ2-7
CASSLGQGASYEQYF
TGTGCCAGCAGCTTGGGACAGGGGGCCTCCTACGAGCAGTACTTC
>TRBV6-2/TRBV6-3|NA|TRBD1|16|TRBJ1-6
CASSHEGQSQISPLHF
TGTGCCAGCAGCCACGAGGGACAGAGCCAAATTTCACCCCTCCACTTT
>TRBV18|once|NA|14|TRBJ1-1
CASSPPALNTEAFF
TGTGCCAGCTCACCACCGGCCCTTAACACTGAAGCTTTCTTT
>TRBV28|NA|NA|14|TRBJ1-4
CASSLRLSNEKLFF
TGTGCCAGCAGTTTACGTCTGTCTAATGAAAAACTGTTTTTT
>TRBV29-1|few|TRBD1|14|TRBJ2-7
CSVGRTGGPYEQYF
TGCAGCGTCGGACGGACAGGGGGCCCCTACGAGCAGTACTTC
>TRBV27|NA|TRBD1|11|TRBJ1-2
CASGAGGGYTF
TGTGCCAGCGGGGCAGGGGGCGGCTACACCTTC
>TRBV2|once|TRBD1|15|TRBJ1-1
CASSESDRVWTEAFF
TGTGCCAGCAGTGAATCGGACAGGGTCTGGACTGAAGCTTTCTTT
>TRBV6-5|once|NA|14|TRBJ1-1
CASSYSGANTEAFF
TGTGCCAGCAGTTACTCTGGGGCGAACACTGAAGCTTTCTTT
>TRBV2|NA|NA|13|TRBJ1-2
CASRSGQPYGYTF
TGTGCCAGCAGATCAGGACAGCCCTATGGCTACACCTTC
>TRBV2|NA|NA|15|TRBJ1-3
CASSPRYTSGNTIYF
TGTGCCAGCAGTCCCAGATATACCTCTGGAAACACCATATATTTT
>TRBV7-3|NA|NA|13|TRBJ1-1
CASSFQANTEAFF
TGTGCCAGCAGCTTCCAGGCAAACACTGAAGCTTTCTTT
>TRBV5-5|NA|TRBD1|12|TRBJ1-1
CASSFGTDEAFF
TGTGCCAGCAGCTTTGGGACAGATGAAGCTTTCTTT
>TRBV7-2|NA|TRBD1|18|TRBJ1-6
CASSLAFRGSSYNSPLHF
TGTGCCAGCAGCTTAGCCTTCAGGGGGAGCTCCTATAATTCACCCCTCCACTTT
>TRBV27|NA|TRBD1|18|TRBJ1-1
CASSFAVGGQRVNTEAFF
TGTGCCAGCAGTTTCGCGGTAGGGGGACAGAGAGTGAACACTGAAGCTTTCTTT
>TRBV27|NA|TRBD1|16|TRBJ2-7
CASSLMGTGQGYEQYF
TGTGCCAGCAGTCTCATGGGGACGGGACAGGGCTACGAGCAGTACTTC
>TRBV6-6|NA|TRBD1|10|TRBJ1-6
CASLGQGLHF
TGTGCCAGCCTGGGACAGGGCCTCCACTTT
>TRBV12-5|NA|NA|13|TRBJ1-1
CASGLVLGGLAFF
TGTGCTAGTGGTTTGGTCCTGGGGGGATTAGCTTTCTTT
>TRBV12-3/TRBV12-4|NA|NA|13|TRBJ1-2
CASSLAGVHGYTF
TGTGCCAGCAGTTTAGCAGGGGTGCATGGCTACACCTTC
>TRBV28|few|NA|14|TRBJ1-1
CASSQPQGNTEAFF
TGTGCCAGCAGTCAGCCCCAGGGGAACACTGAAGCTTTCTTT
>TRBV19|NA|NA|13|TRBJ1-1
CASSIAGGTEAFF
TGTGCCAGTAGTATAGCGGGGGGCACTGAAGCTTTCTTT
>TRBV14|NA|TRBD2|20|TRBJ2-1
CASSQEGTSGTTSGYNEQFF
TGTGCCAGCAGCCAAGAGGGGACTAGCGGGACGACGTCTGGTTACAATGAGCAGTTCTTC
>TRBV28|NA|TRBD1|14|TRBJ1-2
CASSTGVVGYGYTF
TGTGCCAGCAGTACAGGGGTTGTCGGCTATGGCTACACCTTC
>TRBV7-2|once|NA|11|TRBJ1-1
CASSRETEAFF
TGTGCCAGCAGCCGGGAAACTGAAGCTTTCTTT
>TRBV6-5|few|NA|14|TRBJ1-6
CASSYDSNNSPLHF
TGTGCCAGCAGTTATGACAGTAACAATTCACCCCTCCACTTT
>TRBV19|NA|TRBD2|16|TRBJ2-3
CASTPSGFIISDTQYF
TGTGCCAGTACCCCTAGCGGGTTTATTATCTCAGATACGCAGTATTTT
>TRBV7-8|NA|NA|15|TRBJ2-3
CASSSRTASTDTQYF
TGTGCCAGCAGCTCGAGGACAGCTAGCACAGATACGCAGTATTTT
>TRBV21-1|many|NA|14|TRBJ1-5
CASSKGGGAQPQHF
TGTGCCAGCAGCAAAGGAGGCGGTGCGCAGCCCCAGCATTTT
>TRBV7-9|few|TRBD1|17|TRBJ1-2
CASSLNPGTGFDYGYTF
TGTGCCAGCAGCCTGAACCCCGGGACAGGGTTTGACTATGGCTACACCTTC
>TRBV7-9|NA|TRBD1|15|TRBJ2-7
CASSSRTGSSYEQYF
TGTGCCAGCAGCTCTAGGACAGGTAGCTCCTACGAGCAGTACTTC
>TRBV11-2|NA|NA|11|TRBJ1-3
CASRSRNTIYF
TGTGCCAGCAGGTCTCGAAACACCATATATTTT
>TRBV30|NA|TRBD1|14|TRBJ2-7
CAWSVMQGVYEQYF
TGTGCCTGGAGTGTGATGCAGGGGGTGTACGAGCAGTACTTC
>TRBV19|NA|TRBD1|16|TRBJ2-1
CASSIAGQGMVYEQFF
TGTGCCAGTAGTATAGCAGGACAGGGTATGGTTTATGAGCAGTTCTTC
>TRBV7-2|NA|TRBD2|15|TRBJ2-1
CASSVSGGAGDEQFF
TGTGCCAGCAGCGTTAGCGGGGGGGCGGGCGATGAGCAGTTCTTC
>TRBV2|once|TRBD1|14|TRBJ1-5
CASSADRDYQPQHF
TGTGCCAGCAGCGCCGACAGGGACTATCAGCCCCAGCATTTT
>TRBV3-1/TRBV3-2|NA|TRBD1|16|TRBJ2-7
CASSLGGDRIPYEQYF
TGTGCCAGCAGCCTGGGCGGGGACAGGATCCCCTACGAGCAGTACTTC
>TRBV5-4|NA|TRBD1|15|TRBJ1-4
CASTRWTGGNEKLFF
TGTGCCAGCACCCGATGGACAGGTGGGAATGAAAAACTGTTTTTT
>TRBV6-1|NA|NA|14|TRBJ2-3
CASSEPRGTDTQYF
TGTGCCAGCAGTGAACCCCGGGGTACAGATACGCAGTATTTT
>TRBV5-1|NA|NA|14|TRBJ1-2
CASSPPGGIDGYTF
TGCGCCAGCAGCCCCCCCGGGGGGATCGATGGCTACACCTTC
>TRBV7-3|once|TRBD1|15|TRBJ2-1
CASSPTGTGDNEQFF
TGTGCCAGCAGCCCCACCGGGACAGGAGATAATGAGCAGTTCTTC
>TRBV6-5|once|NA|13|TRBJ1-2
CASSYGAGKGYTF
TGTGCCAGCAGTTACGGGGCAGGGAAGGGCTACACCTTC
>TRBV9|NA|TRBD2|16|TRBJ2-3
CASTQGSSGPTDTQYF
TGTGCCAGCACCCAAGGGTCTAGCGGCCCGACAGATACGCAGTATTTT
>TRBV10-3|NA|NA|13|TRBJ1-2
CAISAGFVGGYTF
TGTGCCATCAGTGCGGGATTTGTAGGAGGCTACACCTTC
>TRBV7-9|NA|TRBD1|15|TRBJ1-2
CASSSPTGAQYGYTF
TGTGCCAGCAGCTCTCCGACAGGGGCACAGTATGGCTACACCTTC
>TRBV12-5|NA|TRBD1|18|TRBJ1-5
CASGLVPTTGGENQPQHF
TGTGCTAGTGGTTTGGTACCGACGACAGGGGGCGAAAATCAGCCCCAGCATTTT
>TRBV6-1|once|NA|12|TRBJ1-4
CASSELSEKLFF
TGTGCCAGCAGTGAACTCAGTGAAAAACTGTTTTTT
>TRBV29-1|NA|NA|15|TRBJ1-1
CSVLAEKIHPSEAFF
TGCAGCGTTCTCGCGGAGAAGATACACCCTTCTGAAGCTTTCTTT
>TRBV9|NA|NA|15|TRBJ1-1
CASSSLGGGGTEAFF
TGTGCCAGCAGCTCCCTTGGGGGGGGCGGCACTGAAGCTTTCTTT
>TRBV19|NA|NA|13|TRBJ2-7
CASTAGIGYEQYF
TGTGCCAGTACCGCAGGGATAGGATACGAGCAGTACTTC
>TRBV6-5|NA|TRBD1|14|TRBJ1-2
CASTQSTGARGYTF
TGTGCCAGCACCCAATCGACAGGGGCAAGGGGCTACACCTTC
>TRBV9|NA|TRBD1|13|TRBJ1-6
CASSSGGAAPLHF
TGTGCCAGCAGCTCAGGGGGTGCGGCACCCCTCCACTTT